This TCR beta chain was recorded in a study of OX40 agonist ivuxolimab in advanced cancers. Study in general: Each dose-escalation patient presented with hepatocellular carcinoma, melanoma, renal cell or head and neck cancer. Findings of the study overall: The study observed clonal expansion of CD4+ and CD8+ blood T cells by week 6 at 0.1 to 3.0 mg/kg.

Sequencing was performed with immunoSEQ multiplex PCR; in TCRdb, only in-frame clones are kept and a portion is missing. Of tens of thousands of clones listed, 80% to 95% are singletons. The V gene's germline CDR1 is WSHSY and CDR2 SAAADI. CDR3 length: 12 residues. V lost 8 bases to trimming and J lost 7 bases, with 9 bases between them. As for this clone: Its antigen is not known.

The source of this sequence is an adult with an advanced solid tumor such as melanoma, head and neck, liver or kidney cancer. Specimen: CD4+ or CD8+ T cells sorted from blood, collected in a trial of the OX40 agonist ivuxolimab. This sequence joins TRBV10-2 and TRBJ1-6; no clear D gene. The CDR3, as DNA: TGCGCCAGCGAGGTTGGGAATTCACCCCTCCACTTT. This codes for CASEVGNSPLHF.